The 5 T cell receptor beta chains listed next were all sequenced from one sample in a study of shared clonotypes between healthy human individuals. Generated by immunoSEQ multiplex PCR, the TCRdb table keeps only in-frame clones and is missing some. This table has about 710,000 clones, more than 70% appearing once. Sequenced input: memory CD4+ T cells sorted from blood. Subset of the sample: CD45RA-negative fraction. These receptor sequences come from a woman in her 30s in good health.

The chain employs TRBV11-2 and TRBJ1-4, with 8 positions matching TRBD1. Germline V gene sequence: CDR1 SGHAT, CDR2 FQNNGV. The V and J ends lost 5 bases and 3 bases, in that order; junction bases with no gene match: 5. This CDR3 region has 15 residues. CDR3 in amino acids: CASSPQGGSNEKLFF. The CDR3 DNA sequence: TGTGCCAGCAGCCCACAGGGGGGGTCTAATGAAAAACTGTTTTTT.

This clone was seen more than once but under ten times. The J gene is TRBJ2-5, the V gene TRBV30; D may correspond to TRBD1 or TRBD2 (5 bases each). Germline-derived CDR1 and CDR2 are GTSNPN and SVGIG (reference sequence). The V end was cut by 1 base, the J end by 5 bases, with 14 bases between. The CDR3 sequence is 14 residues long. The CDR3 nucleotides read TGTGCCTGGAGTGGCCCCCTAGGGACGGAGACCCAGTACTTC. This codes for CAWSGPLGTETQYF.

The chain links TRBV7-2 to TRBJ2-7, with 9 bases that match TRBD2. The V segment lost 1 base and the J segment 6 bases; nucleotides outside the gene matches: 7. Per the germline V gene, CDR1 is SGHTA and CDR2 is FQGNSA. This CDR3 has 15 residues. The CDR3 here is CASSLVGLATREQYF. In DNA, the CDR3 is TGTGCCAGCAGCTTAGTGGGACTAGCAACTCGCGAGCAGTACTTC.

This rearrangement joins TRBV19 to TRBJ2-2; TRBD2 matches at 12 bases. The CDR3 covers 16 residues. V lost 5 bases and J lost 5; bases outside the gene matches: 6. In germline, CDR1 is LNHDA, CDR2 SQIVND (reference sequence). Here the CDR3 DNA reads TGTGCCAGTAGTCCCCAACTAGCGGGAGGTACCGGGGAGCTGTTTTTT. This encodes CASSPQLAGGTGELFF. Full variable domain (rest looked up from reference TRBV19 and TRBJ2-2): DGGITQSPKYLFRKEGQNVTLSCEQNLNHDAMYWYRQDPGQGLRLIYYSQIVNDFQKGDIAEGYSVSREKKESFPLTVTSAQKNPTAFYLCASSPQLAGGTGELFFGEGSRLTVL.

In this sample, this clone turned up a few times. The chain couples TRBV29-1 to TRBJ1-1; TRBD1 is a possible D gene (5 bases). Germline V gives CDR1 SQVTM, CDR2 ANQGSEA. Trimming stripped 4 bases from V and 3 bases from J, with 9 bases between. The CDR3 is 12 residues long. Written as DNA, the CDR3 is TGCAGCGTTGCCGGGGGAGACACTGAAGCTTTCTTT. Translating it yields CSVAGGDTEAFF.